These 11 T cell receptor beta chains were sequenced from one sample in a study of T cell changes during pregnancy in multiple sclerosis. Repertoires were generated with immunoSEQ multiplex PCR, while TCRdb's copy carries only in-frame clones and drops some. This sample has 26,000 or so clones, with roughly 89% found just once. Sequences were derived from CD8+ T cells from peripheral blood mononuclear cells, sampled in the second trimester of pregnancy. All receptors derive from a female donor with multiple sclerosis, enrolled in a pregnancy study.

The chain recombines TRBV10-3 with TRBJ1-3; D not certain. The germline V gene has CDR1 ENHRY and CDR2 SYGVKD. Deletions cut 6 bases from V and 4 bases from J, with 10 bases between. This CDR3 has 13 residues. CDR3 coding DNA: TGTGCCATCAGGCTGGGAGCCGGAAACACCATATATTTT. Translating gives CAIRLGAGNTIYF.

The J gene is TRBJ2-1, the V gene TRBV4-2, with 8 bases matching TRBD2. Trimming at V came to 0 bases and at J to 6 bases, leaving 16 bases not matched to a gene. Looked up from germline, CDR1 is LGHNA and CDR2 is YNFKEQ. The length of the CDR3 is 19 residues. CDR3 sequence: CASSQDGGGSGMRGNEQFF. The CDR3 bases are TGTGCCAGCAGCCAAGACGGGGGCGGTAGCGGGATGAGGGGCAATGAGCAGTTCTTC.

The chain recombines TRBV7-9 with TRBJ2-7; D possibly corresponds to TRBD1 (5 bases). Trimming stripped 5 bases from V and 7 bases from J, with 18 bases between. The V gene's germline CDR1 is SEHNR and CDR2 FQNEAQ (reference sequence). There are 14 residues in the CDR3. CDR3 nucleotides: TGTGCCAGCAGCCCCACGGACAATTTGTGGGAGCAGTACTTC. It is translated as CASSPTDNLWEQYF.

The rearrangement uses TRBV7-2 and TRBJ2-1, with 7 bases matching TRBD2. CDR3 length: 15 amino acids. The ends lost 3 bases at V and 4 bases at J; junction bases unmatched: 6. Germline V gene sequence: CDR1 SGHTA, CDR2 FQGNSA. In DNA, the CDR3 is TGTGCCAGCAGCTTTGGCGGGAGTCAATACAATGAGCAGTTCTTC. Translation gives CASSFGGSQYNEQFF.

This chain joins TRBV27 and TRBJ2-7, with 8 bases fitting TRBD1. Germline V lookup: CDR1 MNHEY, CDR2 SMNVEV (reference sequence). The ends lost 3 bases at V and 2 bases at J; junction bases unmatched: 3. This CDR3 is built from 14 residues. The CDR3 coding sequence is TGTGCCAGCAGTTTGAACAGGGGGGCCTACGAGCAGTACTTC. This codes for CASSLNRGAYEQYF.

The rearrangement uses TRBV28 and TRBJ2-7; TRBD2 matches 8 bases. Trimming removed 6 bases from V and 5 bases from J; junction bases left unmatched: 9. The CDR3 has 14 residues. Germline CDR1 and CDR2: MDHEN and SYDVKM. The CDR3 sequence is CASSQSGSLDEQYF. CDR3 sequence (DNA): TGTGCCAGCAGCCAAAGCGGGAGTCTCGACGAGCAGTACTTC.

This clone was recorded a few times. The chain employs TRBV27 and TRBJ2-7; a possible D gene is TRBD2 (6 bases). V was cut by 8 bases and J by 4 bases, with 24 bases left in between. This CDR3 has 16 residues. Germline V gene data show CDR1 as MNHEY and CDR2 as SMNVEV (reference sequence). This CDR3 is CASATPSRGGRYEQYF. The CDR3 DNA reads TGTGCCAGCGCTACCCCCTCACGGGGAGGTAGGTACGAGCAGTACTTC.

J is TRBJ2-2 and V is TRBV4-2, with 9 bases lining up with TRBD2. Trimming at V came to 1 base and at J to 0 bases, leaving 9 bases not matched to a gene. The length of the CDR3 is 19 residues. The germline V gene encodes CDR1 LGHNA and CDR2 YNFKEQ. The CDR3 DNA reads as TGTGCCAGCAGCCAAGTTTATCCTAGCGGGACTCCGAACACCGGGGAGCTGTTTTTT. This translates into CASSQVYPSGTPNTGELFF.

The chain recombines TRBV25-1 with TRBJ2-7; TRBD1 matches at 7 bases. The CDR3 has 13 amino acids. In germline, CDR1 is MGHDK, CDR2 SYGVNS. CDR3 in amino acids: CATRGSRFYEQYF. The DNA of the CDR3 is TGTGCAACCAGGGGGTCTCGATTCTACGAGCAGTACTTC.

The rearrangement links TRBV27 to TRBJ2-1; tentatively, D is TRBD1 (6 bases). The length of the CDR3 is 14 residues. The V end was cut by 9 bases, the J end by 4 bases, with 16 bases between. CDR1 MNHEY and CDR2 SMNVEV come from the germline V gene (reference sequence). This chain's CDR3 is CASRDRRHYNEQFF. The CDR3 nucleotides read TGTGCCAGTCGTGACAGGAGACATTACAATGAGCAGTTCTTC.

In its sample, this clone was seen once. This rearrangement joins TRBV18 to TRBJ2-2, with 7 bases aligning to TRBD1. The V gene's germline CDR1 is KGHSH and CDR2 LQKENI. V lost 2 bases, J lost 4 bases, and 10 bases stayed unmatched. CDR3 length equals 17 residues. The CDR3 region is CASSPTLRGGGTGELFF. As DNA, the CDR3 is TGTGCCAGCTCACCAACCCTCAGAGGGGGCGGCACCGGGGAGCTGTTTTTT.